A selection of T cell receptor beta chains follows, all from one sample in a study of shared clonotypes between healthy human individuals. Clones were sequenced by immunoSEQ multiplex PCR, and TCRdb holds only the in-frame ones, with some missing. The sample gives hundreds of thousands of clones, approximately 95% of which show up once; around 0.11% is in the top ten. Sample: naive CD8+ T cells sorted from blood. The receptors originated from a woman between 25 and 40 years old in good health. Each CDR3 is given with its conserved first and last residue. The D gene is left open where the match is weak. Only part of the rows carry a size: once, few, many, or a class if the clone is expanded.

J gene: TRBJ1-3; CDR3 length: 15; V gene: TRBV6-1; clone size: .; D gene: .; CDR3 DNA: TGTGCCAGCAGTGAACCCGGACTCTCTGGAAACACCATATATTTT; CDR3 protein: CASSEPGLSGNTIYF
J gene: TRBJ2-7; CDR3 length: 14; V gene: TRBV6-1; clone size: .; D gene: .; CDR3 DNA: TGTGCCAGCAAACGGACAGCCAGTAACGCCGAGCAGTACTTC; CDR3 protein: CASKRTASNAEQYF
J gene: TRBJ2-1; CDR3 length: 16; V gene: TRBV12-5; clone size: .; D gene: .; CDR3 DNA: TGTGCTAGTGGTTTGGTACAGGGCTATCGGGGGAGGGAGCAGTTCTTC; CDR3 protein: CASGLVQGYRGREQFF
J gene: TRBJ2-5; CDR3 length: 14; V gene: TRBV5-8; clone size: .; D gene: TRBD2; CDR3 DNA: TGTGCCAGCAGCTCAGGACTAGCCGAAGAGACCCAGTACTTC; CDR3 protein: CASSSGLAEETQYF
J gene: TRBJ1-1; CDR3 length: 14; V gene: TRBV6-1; clone size: once; D gene: .; CDR3 DNA: TGTGCCAGCAGTGAAGGGCCCCCGTACACTGAAGCTTTCTTT; CDR3 protein: CASSEGPPYTEAFF
J gene: TRBJ2-7; CDR3 length: 12; V gene: TRBV10-2; clone size: .; D gene: TRBD1; CDR3 DNA: TGCGCCAGCCTCGGGACAGGGTACGAGCAGTACTTC; CDR3 protein: CASLGTGYEQYF
J gene: TRBJ2-3; CDR3 length: 14; V gene: TRBV13; clone size: .; D gene: .; CDR3 DNA: TGTGCCAGCAGCCGCGGGCGAGACACAGATACGCAGTATTTT; CDR3 protein: CASSRGRDTDTQYF
J gene: TRBJ2-3; CDR3 length: 14; V gene: TRBV19; clone size: .; D gene: .; CDR3 DNA: TGTGCCAGTAGTATCGAAGGCCTCACAGATACGCAGTATTTT; CDR3 protein: CASSIEGLTDTQYF
J gene: TRBJ2-1; CDR3 length: 18; V gene: TRBV11-2; clone size: .; D gene: TRBD2; CDR3 DNA: TGTGCCAGCAGCTTAGGTAGGCCTAAAGCGGGAGGTTACAATGAGCAGTTCTTC; CDR3 protein: CASSLGRPKAGGYNEQFF
J gene: TRBJ2-7; CDR3 length: 15; V gene: TRBV29-1; clone size: .; D gene: TRBD1; CDR3 DNA: TGCAGCGTTGAAGGGGGACAGGGCGGAGGCTACGAGCAGTACTTC; CDR3 protein: CSVEGGQGGGYEQYF
J gene: TRBJ2-7; CDR3 length: 14; V gene: TRBV7-9; clone size: .; D gene: TRBD2; CDR3 DNA: TGTGCCAGCAGCGGGACTAGCGGGAATAACGAGCAGTACTTC; CDR3 protein: CASSGTSGNNEQYF
J gene: TRBJ2-6; CDR3 length: 14; V gene: TRBV28; clone size: .; D gene: TRBD2; CDR3 DNA: TGTGCCAGCTGGGAGGGCTCTGGGGCCAACGTCCTGACTTTC; CDR3 protein: CASWEGSGANVLTF
J gene: TRBJ2-2; CDR3 length: 17; V gene: TRBV19; clone size: .; D gene: .; CDR3 DNA: TGTGCCAGTAGTATAGATCTTTCGGGGGCGAACACCGGGGAGCTGTTTTTT; CDR3 protein: CASSIDLSGANTGELFF
J gene: TRBJ2-5; CDR3 length: 19; V gene: TRBV7-8; clone size: once; D gene: TRBD2; CDR3 DNA: TGTGCCAGCAGCTTAGAGCAACTAGCGGGACCCATCCTAAAAGAGACCCAGTACTTC; CDR3 protein: CASSLEQLAGPILKETQYF
J gene: TRBJ2-7; CDR3 length: 15; V gene: TRBV28; clone size: .; D gene: .; CDR3 DNA: TGTGCCAGCAGTTTATTGAGCGAAAACTCCTACGAGCAGTACTTC; CDR3 protein: CASSLLSENSYEQYF
J gene: TRBJ1-2; CDR3 length: 18; V gene: TRBV28; clone size: .; D gene: .; CDR3 DNA: TGTGCCAGCAGACCTGGGGGGACACCCTTCTTAGCTAACTATGGCTACACCTTC; CDR3 protein: CASRPGGTPFLANYGYTF
J gene: TRBJ2-3; CDR3 length: 13; V gene: TRBV9; clone size: .; D gene: .; CDR3 DNA: TGTGCCAGCAGCGTAGTTTCCACAGATACGCAGTATTTT; CDR3 protein: CASSVVSTDTQYF
J gene: TRBJ2-1; CDR3 length: 14; V gene: TRBV19; clone size: once; D gene: TRBD2; CDR3 DNA: TGTGCCAGTAGTCCGACTAGCGGCTACAATGAGCAGTTCTTC; CDR3 protein: CASSPTSGYNEQFF
J gene: TRBJ2-5; CDR3 length: 15; V gene: TRBV13; clone size: .; D gene: TRBD1; CDR3 DNA: TGTGCCAGCAGCGCCCCCGGCACAGGGGTGGGGACCCAGTACTTC; CDR3 protein: CASSAPGTGVGTQYF
J gene: TRBJ2-7; CDR3 length: 14; V gene: TRBV30; clone size: .; D gene: TRBD1; CDR3 DNA: TGTGCCTGGAGTTCCGGGACAGGGCTTGACGAGCAGTACTTC; CDR3 protein: CAWSSGTGLDEQYF
J gene: TRBJ1-1; CDR3 length: 15; V gene: TRBV27; clone size: .; D gene: TRBD1; CDR3 DNA: TGTGCCAGCAGTCTCGGGACAGGGGGGGAGACTGAAGCTTTCTTT; CDR3 protein: CASSLGTGGETEAFF
J gene: TRBJ1-1; CDR3 length: 12; V gene: TRBV5-4; clone size: few; D gene: .; CDR3 DNA: TGTGCCAGCAAGGGGCAGAACACTGAAGCTTTCTTT; CDR3 protein: CASKGQNTEAFF
J gene: TRBJ2-6; CDR3 length: 14; V gene: TRBV2; clone size: .; D gene: .; CDR3 DNA: TGTGCCAGCATGGACCTCTCTGGGGCCAACGTCCTGACTTTC; CDR3 protein: CASMDLSGANVLTF
J gene: TRBJ2-3; CDR3 length: 15; V gene: TRBV27; clone size: .; D gene: TRBD2; CDR3 DNA: TGTGCCAGCAGTTCACTAGCGGCACCCACAGATACGCAGTATTTT; CDR3 protein: CASSSLAAPTDTQYF
J gene: TRBJ1-4; CDR3 length: 14; V gene: TRBV28; clone size: .; D gene: TRBD1; CDR3 DNA: TGTGCCAGCAGTTTACAGGGGGCGGGGGAAAAACTGTTTTTT; CDR3 protein: CASSLQGAGEKLFF
J gene: TRBJ2-1; CDR3 length: 13; V gene: TRBV28; clone size: .; D gene: .; CDR3 DNA: TGTGCCAGCATCAGACCCGGGAACAATGAGCAGTTCTTC; CDR3 protein: CASIRPGNNEQFF
J gene: TRBJ1-2; CDR3 length: 13; V gene: TRBV15; clone size: few; D gene: .; CDR3 DNA: TGTGCCACCAGCGGCCTGGGGTTGGGTGGCTACACCTTC; CDR3 protein: CATSGLGLGGYTF
J gene: TRBJ2-7; CDR3 length: 15; V gene: TRBV19; clone size: .; D gene: TRBD2; CDR3 DNA: TGTGCCAGTAGTATAGAGGCTAGCGGGAGGAACGAGCAGTACTTC; CDR3 protein: CASSIEASGRNEQYF
J gene: TRBJ1-1; CDR3 length: 13; V gene: TRBV28; clone size: .; D gene: TRBD1; CDR3 DNA: TGTGCCAGCAGCTACAACAGGGGGGCACAAGCTTTCTTT; CDR3 protein: CASSYNRGAQAFF
J gene: TRBJ2-3; CDR3 length: 15; V gene: TRBV15; clone size: .; D gene: TRBD1; CDR3 DNA: TGTGCCACCAGCCCCCGGGACAGGGACCTTGATACGCAGTATTTT; CDR3 protein: CATSPRDRDLDTQYF
J gene: TRBJ2-5; CDR3 length: 13; V gene: TRBV5-4; clone size: many; D gene: .; CDR3 DNA: TGTGCCAGCACTGGGGTAGCGGAAGAGACCCAGTACTTC; CDR3 protein: CASTGVAEETQYF
J gene: TRBJ2-1; CDR3 length: 15; V gene: TRBV6-5; clone size: .; D gene: .; CDR3 DNA: TGTGCCAGCAGTTCCATGGACACGTCCTACAATGAGCAGTTCTTC; CDR3 protein: CASSSMDTSYNEQFF
J gene: TRBJ1-2; CDR3 length: 15; V gene: TRBV30; clone size: .; D gene: .; CDR3 DNA: TGTGCCTGGGACGGGCGGTTGGGGGCGGCCTATGGCTACACCTTC; CDR3 protein: CAWDGRLGAAYGYTF
J gene: TRBJ1-2; CDR3 length: 16; V gene: TRBV28; clone size: .; D gene: .; CDR3 DNA: TGTGCCAGCAGCCGAGACAGCGGGTTTGTCTTCTATGGCTACACCTTC; CDR3 protein: CASSRDSGFVFYGYTF
J gene: TRBJ2-7; CDR3 length: 16; V gene: TRBV28; clone size: .; D gene: TRBD2; CDR3 DNA: TGTGCCAGCAGTTTAAGCCGGGGGGGCGAAGGCTACGAGCAGTACTTC; CDR3 protein: CASSLSRGGEGYEQYF
J gene: TRBJ1-1; CDR3 length: 16; V gene: TRBV4-1; clone size: .; D gene: .; CDR3 DNA: TGCGCCAGCAGCCCGAAATCGGGACGGATGAACACTGAAGCTTTCTTT; CDR3 protein: CASSPKSGRMNTEAFF